This T cell receptor (beta chain) was documented in a study of PD-1 blockade in classical Hodgkin lymphoma (dated by TCRdb to 2018 to 2021). With respect to the entire study: Nivolumab dosing was 3 mg/kg intravenously every 2 weeks, continuing until either disease progression or unacceptable toxicity. The study used CyTOF and TCR beta sequencing to define a peripheral blood immune signature of response to PD-1 blockade in classical Hodgkin lymphoma.

Beyond this particular receptor, the publication reports: A significant rise by C4D1 was seen in CD4+ but not CD8+ TCR diversity (p=0.0027 vs p=0.16), with the rise being most apparent in complete responders (p=0.02). Trial patients with a complete response had baseline diversity similar to that of newly diagnosed patients, while partial responders and progressors had significantly lower diversity. Only a single clinical trial cohort was studied, and what caused the repertoire differences, possibly disease activity or prior therapy, remained undefined. Lower diversity was observed in patients in whom nivolumab was started less than 1 year after ASCT, and these patients were excluded from later analyses so that confounding by immune reconstitution would be avoided. Newly diagnosed patients were reported to have lower baseline TCR diversity than healthy donors, and relapsed/refractory patients were reported to have lower baseline TCR diversity still.

The Qiagen DNeasy kit was used to extract genomic DNA from unsorted PBMCs and from the negatively selected CD4+ and CD8+ fractions. Amplification of TCR beta CDR3 regions was done by immunoSEQ multiplex PCR with primers that anneal to V and J segments. Amplification bias was minimized using a synthetic immune receptor repertoire, and residual bias was removed computationally after sequencing. For the original study's pipeline: Repertoire diversity was quantified as the Shannon entropy index using custom Python scripts. The unsorted, CD4+ and CD8+ repertoires were each analyzed separately, with the exception of combined analyses, where CD4+ and CD8+ sequences were merged in silico. Clonal expansion was defined as a frequency increase of at least 2-fold after treatment compared with C1D1, and clones undetected at baseline were assigned a pseudocount of 0.5. Singleton clones were defined as clones with 0 or 1 copy at C1D1, and non-singleton clones were defined as clones with 2 or more copies. By matching protein sequences in sorted samples from the same patient, clones expanded in unsorted samples were annotated as CD4+, CD8+ or unknown. Diversity changes from C1D1 to C4D1 were tested in paired samples using Wilcoxon tests. The source is immuneACCESS, and TCRdb retained only in-frame sequences with V and J called. Part of the clones is not carried over; for the studies checked, unresolved V genes explain less than half of this, and the remainder is unexplained. V and J calls and clone size are those listed in that table; D and trimming were worked out from the DNA. This sample lists around 92,000 clones; over 80% were detected once. The ten largest clones capture about a sixth of the sample.

The intended sense of this specimen's time point label: cycle 4 day 1 (C4D1), after more than five weeks of nivolumab. Every trial patient had relapsed following autologous stem cell transplantation, and prior brentuximab vedotin exposure was what differed among cohorts A, B and C. The trial cohort included fewer than 60 patients with relapsed/refractory classical Hodgkin lymphoma, and each patient had a best overall response of complete response, partial response or progressive disease. Trial patients were treated with single-agent nivolumab in the multi-cohort phase II CheckMate 205 trial. An independent review committee assessed best overall response using the 2007 International Working Group response criteria. Trial PBMCs were collected immediately before nivolumab initiation (C1D1) and during therapy at cycle 2 day 1 and cycle 4 day 1. Peripheral blood was collected in 8 mL Vacutainer Cell Preparation Tubes, from which PBMCs were isolated by centrifugation and then cryopreserved.

On this clone: The antigen it binds to is not known. No clone much larger than this one lies a single base away; base qualities are absent.

The sample here was peripheral blood mononuclear cells (PBMCs), taken before the fourth cycle of nivolumab. The TCR comes from a human donor with classical Hodgkin lymphoma.

The DNA sequence follows: TGTGCCAGCTCACCGGACAGCGGGAGGGTGGCCCAGTACTTC. It translates as CASSPDSGRVAQYF. Recombination linked TRBV18 to TRBJ2-5, with TRBD2 matching 10 junction bases. According to the germline V gene, CDR1 reads KGHSH and CDR2 reads LQKENI. The CDR3, cysteine through phenylalanine, is 14 amino acids long. Only CDR3 DNA remains: 42 bases, in frame from the first base. Trimming leaves V shorter by 3 bases and J shorter by 9 bases, with the junction holding 7 bases beyond the gene matches.